This record looks at one TCR beta chain sequence and its context. How the authors handled the data: The authors estimated nucleated cell counts from reference gene primer amplification. Assay: immunoSEQ multiplex PCR; the TCRdb copy retains only in-frame clones and omits some. V and J calls plus clone size are reproduced from that table; the DNA served to infer D and trimming. The sample has about 130,000 clones; roughly 89% are singletons. The data were taken from a study of blood T cell repertoires in COVID-19. The length of the CDR3 is 17 residues. Trimming took 2 bases from V and 2 from J, leaving 16 bases between them. Germline V gene lookup returns CDR1 SGHDN and CDR2 FVKESK.

The chain combines TRBV14 with TRBJ1-3; D is perhaps TRBD1 (5 bases). The sequence was obtained from a man in his forties or fifties who had recovered from COVID-19. Source material: PBMCs or T cells enriched from blood (not recorded which). The CDR3 DNA reads TGTGCCAGCAGCCAAAGCCCCCCGGGGGTACCTGGAAACACCATATATTTT. This gives the protein CASSQSPPGVPGNTIYF.